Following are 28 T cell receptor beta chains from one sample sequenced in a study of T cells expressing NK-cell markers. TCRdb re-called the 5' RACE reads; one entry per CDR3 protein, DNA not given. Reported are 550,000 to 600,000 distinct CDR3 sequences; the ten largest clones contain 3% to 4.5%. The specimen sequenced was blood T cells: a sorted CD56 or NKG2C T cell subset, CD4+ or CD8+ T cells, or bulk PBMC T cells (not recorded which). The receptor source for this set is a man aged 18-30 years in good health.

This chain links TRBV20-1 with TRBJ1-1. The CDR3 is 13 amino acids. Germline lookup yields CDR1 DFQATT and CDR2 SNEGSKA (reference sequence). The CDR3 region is CSASRKRNTEAFF.

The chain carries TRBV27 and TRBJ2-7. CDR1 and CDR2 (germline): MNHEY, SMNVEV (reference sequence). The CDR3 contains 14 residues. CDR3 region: CASSFSGSYYEQYF.

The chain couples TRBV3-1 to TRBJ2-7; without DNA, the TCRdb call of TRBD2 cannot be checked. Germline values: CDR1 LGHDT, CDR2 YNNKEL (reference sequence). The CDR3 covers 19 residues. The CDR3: CASSLIPGLAGGAGSEQYF.

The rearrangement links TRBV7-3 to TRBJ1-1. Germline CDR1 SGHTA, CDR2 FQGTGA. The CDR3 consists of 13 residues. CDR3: CASSPTAGTEAFF.

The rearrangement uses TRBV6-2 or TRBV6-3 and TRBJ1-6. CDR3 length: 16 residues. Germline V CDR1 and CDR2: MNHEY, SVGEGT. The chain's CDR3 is CASSYSSATNNSPLHF.

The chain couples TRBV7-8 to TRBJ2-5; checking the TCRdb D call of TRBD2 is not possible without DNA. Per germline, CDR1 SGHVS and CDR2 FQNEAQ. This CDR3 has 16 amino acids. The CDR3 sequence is CASRKYREGVGETQYF. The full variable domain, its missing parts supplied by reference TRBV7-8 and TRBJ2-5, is GAGVSQSPRYKVAKRGQDVALRCDPISGHVSLFWYQQALGQGPEFLTYFQNEAQLDKSGLPSDRFFAERPEGSVSTLKIQRTQQEDSAVYLCASRKYREGVGETQYFGPGTRLLVL.

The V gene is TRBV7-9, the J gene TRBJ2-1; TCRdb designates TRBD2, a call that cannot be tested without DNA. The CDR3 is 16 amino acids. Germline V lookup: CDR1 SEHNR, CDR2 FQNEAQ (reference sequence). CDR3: CASSPVPGTRFNEQFF.

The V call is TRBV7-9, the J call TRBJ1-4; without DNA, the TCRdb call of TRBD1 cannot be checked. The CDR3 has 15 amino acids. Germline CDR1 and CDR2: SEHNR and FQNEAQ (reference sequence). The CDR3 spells CASSLAGTDIEKLFF.

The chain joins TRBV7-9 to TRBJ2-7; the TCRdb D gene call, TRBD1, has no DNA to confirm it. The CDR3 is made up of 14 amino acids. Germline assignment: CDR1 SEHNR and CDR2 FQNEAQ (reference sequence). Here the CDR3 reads CASSLTGDIHEQYF.

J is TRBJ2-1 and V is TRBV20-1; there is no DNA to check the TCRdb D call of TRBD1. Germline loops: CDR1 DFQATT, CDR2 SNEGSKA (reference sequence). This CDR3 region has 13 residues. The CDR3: CSARVGLGDEQFF.

CDR3 region: CASSRTSGISYNEQFF. The V and J genes are TRBV3-1 and TRBJ2-1; TCRdb calls TRBD2, which cannot be checked without DNA. Germline-derived CDR1 and CDR2 are LGHDT and YNNKEL (reference sequence). This CDR3 is 16 amino acids long.

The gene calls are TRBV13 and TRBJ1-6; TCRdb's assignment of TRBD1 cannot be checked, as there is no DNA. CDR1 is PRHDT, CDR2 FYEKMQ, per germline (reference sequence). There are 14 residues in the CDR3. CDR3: CASRLGTGRSPLHF.

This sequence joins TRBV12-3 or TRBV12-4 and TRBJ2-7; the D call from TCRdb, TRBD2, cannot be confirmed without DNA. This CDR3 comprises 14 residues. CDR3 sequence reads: CASSFLGPSSEQYF.

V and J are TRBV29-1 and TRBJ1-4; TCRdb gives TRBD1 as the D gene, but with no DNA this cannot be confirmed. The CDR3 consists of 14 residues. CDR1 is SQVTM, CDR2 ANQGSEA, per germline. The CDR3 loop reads CSVARTGPSEKLFF.

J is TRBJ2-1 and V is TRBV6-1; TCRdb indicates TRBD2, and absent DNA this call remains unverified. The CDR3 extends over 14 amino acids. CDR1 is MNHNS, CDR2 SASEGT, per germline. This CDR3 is CASRLAGARNEQFF.

This chain's CDR3 is CASSRDRAEEKLFF. The rearrangement uses TRBV7-9 and TRBJ1-4; with no DNA, the TCRdb D assignment of TRBD1 cannot be verified. Per the germline V gene, CDR1 is SEHNR and CDR2 is FQNEAQ (reference sequence). This CDR3 is 14 amino acids long.

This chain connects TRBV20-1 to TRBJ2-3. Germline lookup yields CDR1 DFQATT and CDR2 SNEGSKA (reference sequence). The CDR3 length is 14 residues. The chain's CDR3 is CSALWADSTDTQYF.

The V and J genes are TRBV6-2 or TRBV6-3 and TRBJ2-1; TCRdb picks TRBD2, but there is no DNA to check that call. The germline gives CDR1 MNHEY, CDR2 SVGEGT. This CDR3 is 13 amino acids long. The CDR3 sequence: CATLGTSYNEQFF.

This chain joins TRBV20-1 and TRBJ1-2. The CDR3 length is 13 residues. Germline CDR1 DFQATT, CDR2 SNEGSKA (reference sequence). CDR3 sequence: CSARGDSFYGYTF.

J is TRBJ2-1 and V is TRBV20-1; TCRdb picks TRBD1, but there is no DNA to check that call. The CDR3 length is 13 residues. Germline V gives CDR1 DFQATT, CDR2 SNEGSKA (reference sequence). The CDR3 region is CSASRVESDEQFF.

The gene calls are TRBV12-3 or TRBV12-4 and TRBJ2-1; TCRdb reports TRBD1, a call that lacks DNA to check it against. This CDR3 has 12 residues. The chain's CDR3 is CASSLSWDRVFF.

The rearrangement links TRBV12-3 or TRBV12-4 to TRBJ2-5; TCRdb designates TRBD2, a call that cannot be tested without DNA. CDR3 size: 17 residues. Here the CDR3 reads CASSLLVGGHFQETQYF.

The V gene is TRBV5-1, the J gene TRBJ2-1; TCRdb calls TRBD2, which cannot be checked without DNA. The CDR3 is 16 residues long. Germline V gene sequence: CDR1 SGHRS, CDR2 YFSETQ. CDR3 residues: CASSQSTGGPRNEQFF.

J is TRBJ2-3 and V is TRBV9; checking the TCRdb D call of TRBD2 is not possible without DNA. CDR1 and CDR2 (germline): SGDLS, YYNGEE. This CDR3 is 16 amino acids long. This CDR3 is CASSGEGALLTDTQYF.

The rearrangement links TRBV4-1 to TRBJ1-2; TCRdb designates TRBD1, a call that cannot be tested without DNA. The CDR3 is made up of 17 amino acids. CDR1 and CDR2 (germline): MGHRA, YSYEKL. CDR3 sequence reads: CASSQDKIGRQYNGYTF.

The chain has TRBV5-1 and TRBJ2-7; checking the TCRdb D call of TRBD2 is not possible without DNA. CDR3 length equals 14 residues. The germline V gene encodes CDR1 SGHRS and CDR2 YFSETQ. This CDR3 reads CASSGAGRAYEQYF.

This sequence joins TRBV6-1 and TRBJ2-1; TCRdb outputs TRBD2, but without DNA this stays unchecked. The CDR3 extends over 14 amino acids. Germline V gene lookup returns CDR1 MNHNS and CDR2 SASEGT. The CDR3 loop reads CASKSGSRSAEQFF.

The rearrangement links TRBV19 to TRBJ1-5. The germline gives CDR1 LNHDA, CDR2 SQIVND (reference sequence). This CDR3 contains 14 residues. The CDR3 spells CASSLGQQNQPQHF.